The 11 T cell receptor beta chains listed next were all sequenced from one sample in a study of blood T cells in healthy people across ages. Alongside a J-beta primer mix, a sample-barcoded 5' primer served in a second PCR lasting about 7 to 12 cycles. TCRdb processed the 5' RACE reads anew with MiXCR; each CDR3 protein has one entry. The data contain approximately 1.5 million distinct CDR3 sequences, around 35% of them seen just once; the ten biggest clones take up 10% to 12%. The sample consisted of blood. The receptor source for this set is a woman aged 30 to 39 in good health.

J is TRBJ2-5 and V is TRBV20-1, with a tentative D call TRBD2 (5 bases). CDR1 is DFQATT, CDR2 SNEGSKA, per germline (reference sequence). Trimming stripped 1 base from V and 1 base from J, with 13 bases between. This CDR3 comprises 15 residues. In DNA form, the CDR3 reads TGCAGTGCTAGAGCCCCCACCGGGGTCCAAGAGACCCAGTACTTC. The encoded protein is CSARAPTGVQETQYF.

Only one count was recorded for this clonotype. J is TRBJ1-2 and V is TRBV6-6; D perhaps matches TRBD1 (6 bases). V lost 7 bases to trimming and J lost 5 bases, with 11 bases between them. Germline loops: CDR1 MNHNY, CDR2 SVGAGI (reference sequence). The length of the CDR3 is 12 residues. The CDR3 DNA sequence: TGTGCCAGCAACTTACAGGGTTATGGCTACACCTTC. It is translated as CASNLQGYGYTF.

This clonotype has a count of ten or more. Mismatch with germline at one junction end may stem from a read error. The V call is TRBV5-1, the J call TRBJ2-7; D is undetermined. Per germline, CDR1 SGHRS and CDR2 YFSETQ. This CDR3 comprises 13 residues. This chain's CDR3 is CASSLVGDYEQYF. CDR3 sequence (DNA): TGTGCCAGCAGCTTAGTTGGGGACTACGAGCAGTACTTC.

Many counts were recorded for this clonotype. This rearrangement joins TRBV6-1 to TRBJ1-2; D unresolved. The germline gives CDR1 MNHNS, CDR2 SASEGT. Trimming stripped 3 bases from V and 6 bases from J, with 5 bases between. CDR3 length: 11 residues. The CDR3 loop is CASSDWNGYTF. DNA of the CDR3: TGTGCCAGCAGTGACTGGAATGGCTACACCTTC.

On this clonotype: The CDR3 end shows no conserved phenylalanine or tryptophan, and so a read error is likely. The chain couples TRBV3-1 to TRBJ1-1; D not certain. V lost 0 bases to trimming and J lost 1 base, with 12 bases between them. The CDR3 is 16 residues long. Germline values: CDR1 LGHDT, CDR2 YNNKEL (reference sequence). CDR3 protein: CASSQEAYGANTEAFC. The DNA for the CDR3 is TGTGCCAGCAGCCAAGAGGCGTACGGAGCGAACACTGAAGCTTTCTGT.

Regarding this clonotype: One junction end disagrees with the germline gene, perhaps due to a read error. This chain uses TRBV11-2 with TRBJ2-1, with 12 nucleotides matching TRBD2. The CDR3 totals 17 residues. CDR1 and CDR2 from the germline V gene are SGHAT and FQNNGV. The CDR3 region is CASSSLAGGSSYNERFF. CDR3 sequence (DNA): TGTGCCAGCAGCTCCCTAGCGGGAGGGAGCTCCTACAATGAGCGGTTCTTC.

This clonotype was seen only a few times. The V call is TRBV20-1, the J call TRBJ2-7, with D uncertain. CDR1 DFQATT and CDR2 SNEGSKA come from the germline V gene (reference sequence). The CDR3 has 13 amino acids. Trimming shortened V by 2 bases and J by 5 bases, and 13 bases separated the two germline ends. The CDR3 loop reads CSARFLFWDEQYF. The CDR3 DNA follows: TGCAGTGCTAGATTCCTATTCTGGGACGAGCAGTACTTC.

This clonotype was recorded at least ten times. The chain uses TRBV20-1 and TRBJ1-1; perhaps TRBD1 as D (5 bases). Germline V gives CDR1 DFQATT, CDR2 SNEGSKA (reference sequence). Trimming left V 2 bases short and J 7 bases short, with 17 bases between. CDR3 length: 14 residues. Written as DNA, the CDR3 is TGCAGTGCTAGACCGGCCGAGGGGATGAGTGAAGCTTTCTTT. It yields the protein CSARPAEGMSEAFF.

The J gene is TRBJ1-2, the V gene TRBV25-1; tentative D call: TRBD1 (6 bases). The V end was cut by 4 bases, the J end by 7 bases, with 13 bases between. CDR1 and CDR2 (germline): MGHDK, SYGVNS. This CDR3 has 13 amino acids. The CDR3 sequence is CASSAEGGSGYTF. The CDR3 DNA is TGTGCCAGCAGTGCCGAAGGGGGAAGTGGCTACACCTTC.

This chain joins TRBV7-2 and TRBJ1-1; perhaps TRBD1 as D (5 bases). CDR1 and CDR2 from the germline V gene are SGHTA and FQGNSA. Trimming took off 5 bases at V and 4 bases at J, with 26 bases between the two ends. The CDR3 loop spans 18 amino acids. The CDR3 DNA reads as TGTGCCAGCAGCCACCCGGGTGCGATAGGGGAGTACGGCACTGAAGCTTTCTTT. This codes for CASSHPGAIGEYGTEAFF.

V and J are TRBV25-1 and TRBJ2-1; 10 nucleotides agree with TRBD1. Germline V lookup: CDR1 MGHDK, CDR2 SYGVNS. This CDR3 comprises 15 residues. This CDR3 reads CGTVAGTGARNEQFF. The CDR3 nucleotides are TGTGGCACCGTCGCCGGGACAGGGGCGAGGAATGAGCAGTTCTTC.